A single TCR beta chain is shown here with its context. The antigen is undetermined. CDR1 and CDR2 from the germline V gene are MNHEY and SVGAGI. This CDR3 spans 14 amino acids. V was pared by 2 bases and J by 4 bases, with 11 bases between. This sample stems from a study of shared clonotypes between healthy human individuals. The study, taken as a whole, reports: A generally larger estimated richness was seen in naive subsets than in memory subsets. Unshared clonotypes carried lower generation probabilities than those common to all four donors.

The authors' processing: Sequence data from immunoSEQ were junction-only and lacked quality scores; consequently, filtering differed. The table came from immunoSEQ multiplex PCR; TCRdb's copy has only in-frame clones and leaves some out. V and J calls and clone size are those listed in that table; D and trimming were worked out from the DNA. Among about 1.1 million clones, approximately 78% were seen once, and the ten largest hold around 0.61%. The clonotype originates from a man aged 18 to 35 in good health. Some clones in this sample may be carry-over from other donors' samples. The V and J genes are TRBV6-5 and TRBJ1-1; D is uncertain. Sequenced input: memory CD4+ T cells from PBMCs. The sample's subset: CD45RA-negative fraction. CDR3 region: CASSYQVGATEAFF. The CDR3, as DNA: TGTGCCAGCAGTTACCAAGTGGGAGCCACTGAAGCTTTCTTT.